This is a list of T cell receptor beta chains from one sample in a study of T cell repertoires in cytomegalovirus infection. TCRdb reanalysed the reads using MiXCR and keeps one entry per CDR3 protein. The data contain around 900,000 distinct CDR3 sequences, approximately 32% of them singletons. Antigen specificity for these receptors is unknown. Sequenced material: cultured CD8+ T cells from PBMCs, taken from culture after CMV antigen stimulation. These receptors came from a human donor in good health (CMV status not recorded). Some clones in this sample may be carry-over from other donors' samples. Both conserved end residues are part of each CDR3. D genes are given only for firm matches. Clone size is not always given. Where it is, it says once, few, many or a class for expanded clones.

clone size: few
V gene: TRBV20-1
D gene: TRBD1
J gene: TRBJ1-5
CDR3 DNA: TGCAGTGCTAGGACAGGGTTCGGCAATCAGCCCCAGCATTTT
CDR3 protein: CSARTGFGNQPQHF

clone size: few
V gene: TRBV27
D gene: TRBD2
J gene: TRBJ2-2
CDR3 DNA: TGTGCCAGCAGTTTTTCTATTGGGCTAGCGGGGGGGCTTGCCGGGGAGCTGTTTTTT
CDR3 protein: CASSFSIGLAGGLAGELFF

clone size: few
V gene: TRBV4-3
D gene: -
J gene: TRBJ1-1
CDR3 DNA: TGCGCCAGCAGCCAAGACCAACTCCTGGGCACTGAAGCTTTCTTT
CDR3 protein: CASSQDQLLGTEAFF

clone size: -
V gene: TRBV5-6
D gene: TRBD1
J gene: TRBJ1-1
CDR3 DNA: TGTGCCAGCAGCTCCGGACAGGGGGCTAGGGGCACTGAAGCTTTCTTT
CDR3 protein: CASSSGQGARGTEAFF

clone size: many
V gene: TRBV27
D gene: -
J gene: TRBJ2-5
CDR3 DNA: TGTGCCAGCAGTCACGGGCATACTACCTACCAAGAGACCCAGTACTTC
CDR3 protein: CASSHGHTTYQETQYF

clone size: few
V gene: TRBV12-3/TRBV12-4
D gene: TRBD1
J gene: TRBJ2-5
CDR3 DNA: TGTGCCAGCAGCGGGACAGGCCAAGAGACCCAGTACTTC
CDR3 protein: CASSGTGQETQYF

clone size: few
V gene: TRBV27
D gene: -
J gene: TRBJ2-3
CDR3 DNA: TGTGCCAGCAGTTTTGGCGGGGGCCTCTCGGGAGATACGCAGTATTTT
CDR3 protein: CASSFGGGLSGDTQYF

clone size: few
V gene: TRBV11-2
D gene: TRBD1
J gene: TRBJ2-3
CDR3 DNA: TGTGCCAGCAGCACATGGGGACAGGGTGATACAGATACGCAGTATTTT
CDR3 protein: CASSTWGQGDTDTQYF

clone size: -
V gene: TRBV28
D gene: TRBD1
J gene: TRBJ1-5
CDR3 DNA: TGTGCCAGCAGTTTATCAGGGGGACCCTTTAATCAGCCCCAGCATTTT
CDR3 protein: CASSLSGGPFNQPQHF

clone size: -
V gene: TRBV12-3/TRBV12-4
D gene: -
J gene: TRBJ1-4
CDR3 DNA: TGTGCCAGCAGTTTTAGATTAGAAGGATTTGCAACTAATGAAAAACTGTTTTTT
CDR3 protein: CASSFRLEGFATNEKLFF

clone size: once
V gene: TRBV29-1
D gene: -
J gene: TRBJ2-1
CDR3 DNA: TGCAGCGTTGGGGCTGAACACAATTACAATGAGCAGTTCTTC
CDR3 protein: CSVGAEHNYNEQFF

clone size: -
V gene: TRBV20-1
D gene: TRBD2
J gene: TRBJ2-4
CDR3 DNA: TGCAGTGCTCTCCGGGGGGATGGAGGGAAGAACATTCAGTACTTC
CDR3 protein: CSALRGDGGKNIQYF

clone size: many
V gene: TRBV7-2
D gene: -
J gene: TRBJ2-5
CDR3 DNA: TGTGCCAGCAGCTTTAGCCGGGACCCGGGGGAGACCCAGTACTTC
CDR3 protein: CASSFSRDPGETQYF

clone size: -
V gene: TRBV14
D gene: TRBD2
J gene: TRBJ2-1
CDR3 DNA: TGTGCCAGCAGCCAAGATCGCGGGGGGTTGAACAATGAGCAGTTCTTC
CDR3 protein: CASSQDRGGLNNEQFF

clone size: few
V gene: TRBV29-1
D gene: TRBD1
J gene: TRBJ1-1
CDR3 DNA: TGCAGCGTTACGGGACAGGGTACTGAAGCTTTCTTT
CDR3 protein: CSVTGQGTEAFF

clone size: few
V gene: TRBV6-1
D gene: -
J gene: TRBJ2-1
CDR3 DNA: TGTGCCAGCAGTGGGCCGGAGCGGGTAAATGAGCAGTTCTTC
CDR3 protein: CASSGPERVNEQFF

clone size: few
V gene: TRBV6-6
D gene: TRBD1
J gene: TRBJ1-1
CDR3 DNA: TGTGCCAGCAGGCGACAGGGGGTCAGACGGGACACTGAAGCTTTCTTT
CDR3 protein: CASRRQGVRRDTEAFF

clone size: few
V gene: TRBV19
D gene: -
J gene: TRBJ1-1
CDR3 DNA: TGTGCCAGTAGTATAGTAATCTTTAACACTGAAGCTTTCTTT
CDR3 protein: CASSIVIFNTEAFF

clone size: -
V gene: TRBV7-9
D gene: TRBD1
J gene: TRBJ1-4
CDR3 DNA: TGTGCCAGCACCGTAATGACAGGGGGAGTGGAAAAACTGTTTTTT
CDR3 protein: CASTVMTGGVEKLFF

clone size: -
V gene: TRBV12-3/TRBV12-4
D gene: TRBD2
J gene: TRBJ2-7
CDR3 DNA: TGTGCCAGCAGTGATTCGACTAGCGTCTACGAGCAGTACTTC
CDR3 protein: CASSDSTSVYEQYF

clone size: -
V gene: TRBV10-3
D gene: -
J gene: TRBJ2-1
CDR3 DNA: TGTGCCATCAGTGCTTCAGATGGGGGGGGGCCCGATGAGCAGTTCTTC
CDR3 protein: CAISASDGGGPDEQFF

clone size: -
V gene: TRBV9
D gene: -
J gene: TRBJ1-3
CDR3 DNA: TGTGCCAGCGGGGGCCCGACGAAGTCATCAGGAAACACCATATATTTT
CDR3 protein: CASGGPTKSSGNTIYF

clone size: many
V gene: TRBV6-2/TRBV6-3
D gene: TRBD2
J gene: TRBJ2-1
CDR3 DNA: TGTGCCAGCAGTTACGGGACTAGCCCCTACAATGAGCAGTTCTTC
CDR3 protein: CASSYGTSPYNEQFF

clone size: few
V gene: TRBV7-2
D gene: -
J gene: TRBJ2-5
CDR3 DNA: TGTGCCAGCAGCTTAGGCGTATTCTTAGGGTACAGGGTTAGCCAAGAGACCCAGTACTTC
CDR3 protein: CASSLGVFLGYRVSQETQYF

clone size: -
V gene: TRBV4-1
D gene: -
J gene: TRBJ2-3
CDR3 DNA: TGCGCCAGCAGCCAAGAACCCACAGGGATTGCAGATACGCAGTATTTT
CDR3 protein: CASSQEPTGIADTQYF

clone size: -
V gene: TRBV12-3/TRBV12-4
D gene: -
J gene: TRBJ1-3
CDR3 DNA: TGTGCCAGCAGTACCGGGTCTTGGGCAAACTCTGGAAACACCATATATTTT
CDR3 protein: CASSTGSWANSGNTIYF

clone size: -
V gene: TRBV2
D gene: -
J gene: TRBJ2-1
CDR3 DNA: TGTGCCAGCACCCCGGCGGGCTACAATGAGCAGTTCTTC
CDR3 protein: CASTPAGYNEQFF

clone size: many
V gene: TRBV7-2
D gene: TRBD1
J gene: TRBJ1-6
CDR3 DNA: TGTGCCAGCAGCCCGGACAGGGGATTTGGTTCACCCCTCCACTTT
CDR3 protein: CASSPDRGFGSPLHF

clone size: few
V gene: TRBV5-4
D gene: -
J gene: TRBJ1-3
CDR3 DNA: TGTGCCAGCAGCTTGTTTGGGACCGCCTCTGGAAACACCATATATTTT
CDR3 protein: CASSLFGTASGNTIYF

clone size: -
V gene: TRBV6-5
D gene: -
J gene: TRBJ1-2
CDR3 DNA: TGTGCCAGCAGTTACTTCTCCAGTTCGGAGGGCTACACCTTC
CDR3 protein: CASSYFSSSEGYTF

clone size: many
V gene: TRBV7-8
D gene: TRBD2
J gene: TRBJ2-5
CDR3 DNA: TGTGCCAGCAGCTTATGGAAGCGGGGCCTCCAAGAGACCCAGTACTTC
CDR3 protein: CASSLWKRGLQETQYF

clone size: many
V gene: TRBV5-4
D gene: -
J gene: TRBJ2-1
CDR3 DNA: TGTGCCAGCAGCATACAGGGTGCCGATGAGCAGTTCTTC
CDR3 protein: CASSIQGADEQFF

clone size: -
V gene: TRBV6-1
D gene: TRBD2
J gene: TRBJ2-1
CDR3 DNA: TGTGCCAGCAGTCTCCTCTCTGCTGTAGCGGGGGGTACCTACAATGAGCAGTTCTTC
CDR3 protein: CASSLLSAVAGGTYNEQFF

clone size: few
V gene: TRBV4-1
D gene: -
J gene: TRBJ2-7
CDR3 DNA: TGCGCCAGCAGCCAAGGCCGGGACGTTTCCTACGAGCAGTACTTC
CDR3 protein: CASSQGRDVSYEQYF

clone size: few
V gene: TRBV7-2
D gene: TRBD1
J gene: TRBJ1-2
CDR3 DNA: TGTGCCAGCAGCTCGGACAGGGAGGATTCCTATGGCTACACCTTC
CDR3 protein: CASSSDREDSYGYTF

clone size: -
V gene: TRBV4-2
D gene: TRBD2
J gene: TRBJ2-1
CDR3 DNA: TGTGCCAGCAGCCAAGGGATGGCGGGGGGCCGAAACAATGAGCAGTTCTTC
CDR3 protein: CASSQGMAGGRNNEQFF

clone size: -
V gene: TRBV27
D gene: -
J gene: TRBJ1-2
CDR3 DNA: TGTGCCAGCAGCTTTAGCCGGGGCGGAAACTATGGCTACACCTTC
CDR3 protein: CASSFSRGGNYGYTF

clone size: -
V gene: TRBV2
D gene: -
J gene: TRBJ1-1
CDR3 DNA: TGTGCCAGCAGTGAAGCTGCCGACAGGAGGAACACTGAAGCTTTCTTT
CDR3 protein: CASSEAADRRNTEAFF

clone size: few
V gene: TRBV12-3/TRBV12-4
D gene: -
J gene: TRBJ1-5
CDR3 DNA: TGTGCCAGCAGTTTAACCCACCCCCGGGGGGGGGATCAGCCCCAGCATTTT
CDR3 protein: CASSLTHPRGGDQPQHF

clone size: once
V gene: TRBV6-2/TRBV6-3
D gene: -
J gene: TRBJ1-5
CDR3 DNA: TGTGCCAGCAGTTACCCGCGGGACTATGTGGGCAATCAGCCCCAGCATTTT
CDR3 protein: CASSYPRDYVGNQPQHF

clone size: -
V gene: TRBV6-8
D gene: TRBD1
J gene: TRBJ1-1
CDR3 DNA: TGTGCCAGCAGTTACTTTTCAGGGGGGCTGAACACTGAAGCTTTCTTT
CDR3 protein: CASSYFSGGLNTEAFF

clone size: few
V gene: TRBV27
D gene: -
J gene: TRBJ1-4
CDR3 DNA: TGTGCCAGCAGTTTAGGTCTGGGAAGGGGTGAAAAACTGTTTTTT
CDR3 protein: CASSLGLGRGEKLFF

clone size: -
V gene: TRBV5-1
D gene: -
J gene: TRBJ2-1
CDR3 DNA: TGCGCCAGCAGCTTGGAGGAGCTGGTAAATGAGCAGTTCTTC
CDR3 protein: CASSLEELVNEQFF

clone size: -
V gene: TRBV12-3/TRBV12-4
D gene: -
J gene: TRBJ2-2
CDR3 DNA: TGTGCCAGCAGTTTCCGATTCCCGACCGGGGAGCTGTTTTTT
CDR3 protein: CASSFRFPTGELFF

clone size: many
V gene: TRBV7-2
D gene: TRBD1
J gene: TRBJ2-7
CDR3 DNA: TGTGCCAGCAGCACCCCGTGGACAGGGGGACTTCACGAGCAGTACTTC
CDR3 protein: CASSTPWTGGLHEQYF

clone size: -
V gene: TRBV12-3/TRBV12-4
D gene: TRBD2
J gene: TRBJ2-7
CDR3 DNA: TGTGCCAGCAGTTGGGAGGGTCCCGAGCAGTACTTC
CDR3 protein: CASSWEGPEQYF

clone size: -
V gene: TRBV4-2
D gene: TRBD1
J gene: TRBJ1-6
CDR3 DNA: TGTGCCAGCAGCCAAGGGGCCGGACAGGGATTCCCTATATCCGGATCACCCCTCCACTTT
CDR3 protein: CASSQGAGQGFPISGSPLHF

clone size: few
V gene: TRBV4-3
D gene: TRBD1
J gene: TRBJ2-2
CDR3 DNA: TGCGCCAGCAGCGAGGGACAGGGGGCTAACGGGGAGCTGTTTTTT
CDR3 protein: CASSEGQGANGELFF

clone size: -
V gene: TRBV11-2
D gene: TRBD2
J gene: TRBJ2-3
CDR3 DNA: TGTGCCAGCAGCTTAGAACTAGCGGGGGCAGATACGCAGTATTTT
CDR3 protein: CASSLELAGADTQYF

clone size: few
V gene: TRBV12-3/TRBV12-4
D gene: -
J gene: TRBJ1-1
CDR3 DNA: TGTGCCAGCAGTTTTTTTTCCCCGGGGTCTCGAGGGGGGAACACTGAAGCTTTCTTT
CDR3 protein: CASSFFSPGSRGGNTEAFF

clone size: -
V gene: TRBV10-3
D gene: -
J gene: TRBJ1-6
CDR3 DNA: TGTGCCATCAGAACCGACACCCGTGGGAATTCACCCCTCCACTTT
CDR3 protein: CAIRTDTRGNSPLHF

clone size: -
V gene: TRBV27
D gene: -
J gene: TRBJ2-1
CDR3 DNA: TGTGCCAGTATCGGGACCCTCCATGAGCAGTTCTTC
CDR3 protein: CASIGTLHEQFF